These 30 T cell receptor beta chains share one sample of origin, sequenced in a study of PD-1 blockade in classical Hodgkin lymphoma. Only in-frame clones appear in the TCRdb table, and some are missing; sequencing was by immunoSEQ multiplex PCR. The profile shows around 30,000 clones, about 85% of them singletons. Time point indicated: cycle 4 day 1 (C4D1), after around six weeks of nivolumab. There was relapse after autologous stem cell transplantation in every patient, and there was variation in brentuximab vedotin exposure. The CD4+ T cells used were purified from thawed PBMCs through magnetic negative selection. The sequencing here drew on CD4+ T cells from blood, taken before the fourth cycle of nivolumab. The source of these receptors is a human donor with classical Hodgkin lymphoma.

This chain connects TRBV19 to TRBJ2-1; D perhaps matches TRBD2 (6 bases). With 5 bases removed from V and 8 bases from J, the gap between germline ends came to 16 bases. Germline V lookup: CDR1 LNHDA, CDR2 SQIVND (reference sequence). The CDR3 totals 14 residues. CDR3 DNA sequence: TGTGCCAGTAGTCATCCGGGACTCTCCCATGAGCAGTTCTTC. Translating gives CASSHPGLSHEQFF.

The gene calls are TRBV6-6 and TRBJ2-1; D gene ambiguous. The CDR3 has 12 amino acids. Germline V gives CDR1 MNHNY, CDR2 SVGAGI (reference sequence). V was cut by 7 bases and J by 6 bases, with 10 bases left in between. The CDR3 protein is CASTSGLNEQFF. CDR3 DNA sequence: TGTGCCAGCACATCCGGGCTCAATGAGCAGTTCTTC.

The chain employs TRBV19 and TRBJ2-1; TRBD2 aligns across 11 bases. Trimming removed 2 bases from V and 8 bases from J; junction bases left unmatched: 5. The CDR3 sequence is 15 residues long. CDR1 is LNHDA and CDR2 is SQIVND in the germline V gene (reference sequence). The CDR3 protein is CASSITSGSFHEQFF. CDR3 coding DNA: TGTGCCAGTAGTATAACTAGCGGGAGTTTCCATGAGCAGTTCTTC.

The rearrangement links TRBV25-1 to TRBJ2-5; 9 bases agree with TRBD1. Germline CDR1 reads MGHDK; CDR2 reads SYGVNS. This CDR3 contains 15 residues. V trimming: 6 bases; J trimming: 5 bases; junction bases outside the gene matches: 10. The CDR3 here is CASSKAGQGWETQYF. The CDR3 bases are TGTGCCAGCAGCAAAGCGGGACAGGGTTGGGAGACCCAGTACTTC. Using reference TRBV25-1 and TRBJ2-5 for the parts outside the CDR3, the full variable domain is EADIYQTPRYLVIGTGKKITLECSQTMGHDKMYWYQQDPGMELHLIHYSYGVNSTEKGDLSSESTVSRIRTEHFPLTLESARPSHTSQYLCASSKAGQGWETQYFGPGTRLLVL.

The V and J genes are TRBV5-4 and TRBJ2-3; D may match TRBD1 or TRBD2 (5 bases each). The CDR3 runs 15 residues. Germline V gene sequence: CDR1 SGHNT, CDR2 YYREEE (reference sequence). The ends were cut back, 4 bases at V and 2 bases at J, with 14 bases in the middle. CDR3 coding DNA: TGTGCCAGCAGCCGGACTCGACAGACCACAGATACGCAGTATTTT. Translated: CASSRTRQTTDTQYF.

The gene calls are TRBV27 and TRBJ1-5; 7 bases agree with TRBD1. CDR3 size: 15 residues. CDR1 and CDR2 (germline): MNHEY, SMNVEV (reference sequence). J was trimmed by 3 bases and V by 6 bases; bases with no gene match: 8. CDR3 region: CASSSTGWPNQPQHF. CDR3 coding DNA: TGTGCCAGCAGCTCGACAGGGTGGCCCAATCAGCCCCAGCATTTT.

The rearrangement links TRBV7-2 to TRBJ2-5; TRBD1 might be the D (6 bases). Germline V gene sequence: CDR1 SGHTA, CDR2 FQGNSA. V lost 3 bases and J lost 2, with 10 bases in between. CDR3 length equals 14 residues. As DNA, the CDR3 is TGTGCCAGCAGCTTCGACAGGCTACAAGAGACCCAGTACTTC. It codes for CASSFDRLQETQYF. The full variable domain, its missing parts supplied by reference TRBV7-2 and TRBJ2-5, is GAGVSQSPSNKVTEKGKDVELRCDPISGHTALYWYRQSLGQGLEFLIYFQGNSAPDKSGLPSDRFSAERTGGSVSTLTIQRTQQEDSAVYLCASSFDRLQETQYFGPGTRLLVL.

The rearrangement uses TRBV15 and TRBJ1-5; 8 nucleotides line up with TRBD1. This CDR3 has 17 residues. The V gene's germline CDR1 is LNHNV and CDR2 YYDKDF (reference sequence). V lost 5 bases to trimming and J lost 3 bases; unmatched junction nucleotides: 12. The CDR3 reads CATSGSRGLMLNQPQHF. The CDR3 bases are TGTGCCACCAGCGGTTCCAGGGGGCTTATGCTCAATCAGCCCCAGCATTTT.

The rearrangement joins TRBV7-9 to TRBJ1-1, with 8 bases identical to TRBD1. V was clipped by 1 base and J by 8 bases; unmatched bases: 6. The CDR3 covers 14 residues. The germline V gene has CDR1 SEHNR and CDR2 FQNEAQ (reference sequence). DNA for the CDR3: TGTGCCAGCAGCTTAGGGGGGACAGGTCCAGAAGCTTTCTTT. Translated: CASSLGGTGPEAFF. Filled out from reference TRBV7-9 and TRBJ1-1, the complete variable domain reads DTGVSQNPRHKITKRGQNVTFRCDPISEHNRLYWYRQTLGQGPEFLTYFQNEAQLEKSRLLSDRFSAERPKGSFSTLEIQRTEQGDSAMYLCASSLGGTGPEAFFGQGTRLTVV.

CDR3 sequence (DNA): TGCGCCAGCAGCAAAATGCAGGGGAGCTATGGCTACACCTTC. Translation gives CASSKMQGSYGYTF. The chain carries TRBV5-1 and TRBJ1-2; a possible D gene is TRBD1 (6 bases). V lost 4 bases and J lost 4, with 14 bases in between. Germline V gene lookup returns CDR1 SGHRS and CDR2 YFSETQ. The CDR3 covers 14 residues.

J is TRBJ2-1 and V is TRBV1. TRBV1 is classified as a pseudogene. The CDR3 contains 15 residues. CDR3 sequence reads: CTSSQKDRFYNEQFF. The CDR3 DNA follows: TGCACCAGCAGCCAAAAGGACCGCTTTTACAATGAGCAGTTCTTC.

The chain has TRBV7-6 and TRBJ2-6, with 10 bases matching TRBD1. CDR1 and CDR2 (germline): SGHVS, FNYEAQ. The CDR3 totals 18 residues. V trimming: 5 bases; J trimming: 0 bases; junction bases outside the gene matches: 7. The CDR3 loop is CASSPRTGGPSGANVLTF. CDR3 sequence (DNA): TGTGCCAGCAGCCCTCGGACAGGGGGACCCTCTGGGGCCAACGTCCTGACTTTC.

The rearrangement links TRBV25-1 to TRBJ2-7, with D possibly being TRBD2 (6 bases). Germline assignment: CDR1 MGHDK and CDR2 SYGVNS. This CDR3 contains 10 residues. CDR3: CGGEVYEQYF. The CDR3 nucleotides are TGTGGGGGGGAGGTCTACGAGCAGTACTTC.

This clone was seen a handful of times. V usage is TRBV4-2 and J usage is TRBJ1-1; D unclear. CDR1 and CDR2 from the germline V gene are LGHNA and YNFKEQ. This CDR3 is built from 13 residues. The V gene lost 1 base and the J gene lost 0 bases, with 3 bases spanning the gap. The CDR3 loop reads CASSQAVNTEAFF. The CDR3 region has the DNA TGTGCCAGCAGCCAAGCCGTGAACACTGAAGCTTTCTTT.

This chain uses TRBV28 with TRBJ1-2, with TRBD1 identical over 8 bases. The length of the CDR3 is 14 residues. The trim removed 5 bases at V and 5 bases at J, leaving 7 bases unmatched. CDR1 is MDHEN and CDR2 is SYDVKM in the germline V gene. CDR3 sequence (DNA): TGTGCCAGCAGTCGGGACAGGTCTACATATGGCTACACCTTC. Its protein is CASSRDRSTYGYTF.

The rearrangement joins TRBV7-9 to TRBJ1-2, with D uncertain. Germline CDR1 is SEHNR and CDR2 is FQNEAQ (reference sequence). The CDR3 has 11 amino acids. Trimming removed 5 bases at V and 4 bases at J, with 5 bases between. The CDR3 DNA is TGTGCCAGCAGCCACCGCTATGGCTACACCTTC. Amino acids: CASSHRYGYTF.

The chain recombines TRBV7-9 with TRBJ2-5, with a tentative D call TRBD2 (6 bases). The V gene lost 5 bases and the J gene lost 2 bases, with 21 bases spanning the gap. This CDR3 contains 17 residues. Per germline, CDR1 SEHNR and CDR2 FQNEAQ (reference sequence). The CDR3 loop is CASSRGDSTYLQETQYF. CDR3 DNA: TGTGCCAGCAGCCGAGGGGACTCTACGTACCTTCAAGAGACCCAGTACTTC.

This chain connects TRBV7-9 to TRBJ2-1; 9 bases fit TRBD2. J was trimmed by 5 bases and V by 1 base; bases with no gene match: 9. Germline CDR1 is SEHNR and CDR2 is FQNEAQ (reference sequence). There are 17 residues in the CDR3. The CDR3, as DNA: TGTGCCAGCAGCTTAGGGGGGGATACTAGCGGGCACAATGAGCAGTTCTTC. Its translation: CASSLGGDTSGHNEQFF.

The chain joins TRBV15 to TRBJ2-6, with a possible D match to TRBD2 (5 bases). Deletions cut 3 bases from V and 0 bases from J, with 9 bases between. Germline CDR1 and CDR2: LNHNV and YYDKDF (reference sequence). The CDR3 runs to 16 residues. CDR3 protein: CATSRDSNSGANVLTF. The CDR3 DNA reads as TGTGCCACCAGCAGGGACTCGAACTCTGGGGCCAACGTCCTGACTTTC.

The J gene is TRBJ2-1, the V gene TRBV5-4; D remains ambiguous. The ends were cut back, 0 bases at V and 0 bases at J, with 13 bases in the middle. Germline V lookup: CDR1 SGHNT, CDR2 YYREEE (reference sequence). This CDR3 comprises 17 residues. CDR3 sequence: CASSLGVTISSYNEQFF. The CDR3 region has the DNA TGTGCCAGCAGCTTGGGGGTAACGATTAGCTCCTACAATGAGCAGTTCTTC.

This clone has only one observation. This chain joins TRBV5-6 and TRBJ2-3, with D unresolved. Per the germline V gene, CDR1 is SGHDT and CDR2 is YYEEEE. The CDR3 covers 12 residues. Trimming took off 1 base at V and 4 bases at J, with 4 bases between the two ends. The CDR3 DNA is TGTGCCAGCAGCTTGTGGGCAGATACGCAGTATTTT. Its translation: CASSLWADTQYF.

The V and J genes are TRBV5-1 and TRBJ1-5; possible D gene TRBD1, 6 bases. This CDR3 is built from 13 residues. V gave up 3 bases and J gave up 7 bases, with 11 bases separating them. Germline V gene sequence: CDR1 SGHRS, CDR2 YFSETQ. This CDR3 is CASSWAGEQPQHF. In DNA form, the CDR3 reads TGCGCCAGCAGCTGGGCAGGGGAACAGCCCCAGCATTTT.

The rearrangement links TRBV7-6 to TRBJ2-2; no clear D gene. The germline V and J ends were trimmed by 4 bases and 0 bases, with 15 bases remaining between them. Germline V gives CDR1 SGHVS, CDR2 FNYEAQ. This CDR3 is 17 amino acids long. This CDR3 is CASSSGFDRANTGELFF. CDR3 DNA sequence: TGTGCCAGCAGCTCCGGGTTCGACCGCGCGAACACCGGGGAGCTGTTTTTT.

V is TRBV4-1 and J is TRBJ2-5; 9 nucleotides match TRBD1. With 1 base clipped from V and 3 bases from J, the junction kept 9 bases outside the gene matches. In germline, CDR1 is MGHRA, CDR2 YSYEKL. This CDR3 comprises 17 residues. In nucleotides, the CDR3 is TGCGCCAGCAGCCAAGTTGGGTTCCGGACAGGGGAAGAGACCCAGTACTTC. Protein sequence: CASSQVGFRTGEETQYF.

This clone appeared a few times. V usage is TRBV19 and J usage is TRBJ1-5; 12 bases are a match to TRBD1. CDR1 is LNHDA, CDR2 SQIVND, per germline (reference sequence). The CDR3 is 18 amino acids. V was pared by 6 bases and J by 4 bases, with 13 bases of the junction left unmatched. The CDR3 reads CASSIGTGGLKGNQPQHF. The CDR3 region has the DNA TGTGCCAGTAGCATCGGGACAGGGGGCCTCAAGGGGAATCAGCCCCAGCATTTT.

The chain combines TRBV18 with TRBJ2-1, with 14 bases lining up with TRBD2. Germline assignment: CDR1 KGHSH and CDR2 LQKENI. J was trimmed by 4 bases and V by 6 bases; bases with no gene match: 2. The CDR3 is 15 residues long. The DNA of the CDR3 is TGTGCCAGCTCGAGGACTAGCGGGGGGTACAATGAGCAGTTCTTC. Translated, it gives CASSRTSGGYNEQFF.

This clone has only a few counts. The gene calls are TRBV18 and TRBJ1-5, with D tentatively TRBD1 (6 bases). Germline values: CDR1 KGHSH, CDR2 LQKENI. The CDR3 length is 14 residues. Trimming pared 2 bases from V and 3 bases from J, leaving 8 bases between. DNA of the CDR3: TGTGCCAGCTCACCAACAGGGAACAATCAGCCCCAGCATTTT. Translated: CASSPTGNNQPQHF.

The rearrangement joins TRBV5-1 to TRBJ2-3; D may be TRBD1 (8 bases). The CDR3 length is 15 residues. V was cut by 1 base and J by 4 bases, with 13 bases left in between. Germline V gene lookup returns CDR1 SGHRS and CDR2 YFSETQ. The chain's CDR3 is CASSLPQGGSDTQYF. In DNA, the CDR3 is TGCGCCAGCAGCTTGCCACAGGGGGGGTCAGATACGCAGTATTTT.

The chain carries TRBV5-6 and TRBJ2-5, with TRBD1 matching 10 bases. Germline CDR1 and CDR2: SGHDT and YYEEEE. The CDR3 totals 16 residues. V gave up 4 bases and J gave up 3 bases; unmatched junction bases: 9. The CDR3: CASSPPGTGAEETQYF. Here the CDR3 DNA reads TGTGCCAGCAGCCCCCCTGGGACAGGGGCCGAAGAGACCCAGTACTTC.

This chain links TRBV4-1 with TRBJ1-1; 7 bases line up with TRBD1. The germline CDR1 and CDR2 sequences are MGHRA and YSYEKL. This CDR3 comprises 16 residues. V was pared by 1 base and J by 1 base, with 6 bases of the junction left unmatched. The chain's CDR3 is CASSQAPGQRNTEAFF. The CDR3 region has the DNA TGCGCCAGCAGCCAAGCGCCGGGACAGAGGAACACTGAAGCTTTCTTT.